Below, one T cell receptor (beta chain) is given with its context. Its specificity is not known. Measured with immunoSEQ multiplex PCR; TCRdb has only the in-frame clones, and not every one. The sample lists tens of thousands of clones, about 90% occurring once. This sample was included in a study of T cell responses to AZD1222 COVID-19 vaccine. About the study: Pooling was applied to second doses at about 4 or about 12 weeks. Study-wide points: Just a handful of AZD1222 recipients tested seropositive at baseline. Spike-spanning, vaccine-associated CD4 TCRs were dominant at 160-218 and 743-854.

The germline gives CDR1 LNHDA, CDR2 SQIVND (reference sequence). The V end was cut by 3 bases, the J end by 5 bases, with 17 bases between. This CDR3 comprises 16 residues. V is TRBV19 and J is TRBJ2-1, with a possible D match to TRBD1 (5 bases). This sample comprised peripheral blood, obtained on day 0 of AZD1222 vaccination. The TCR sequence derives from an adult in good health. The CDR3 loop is CASSITGLGVNNEQFF. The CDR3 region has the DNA TGTGCCAGTAGTATTACCGGGTTAGGGGTAAACAATGAGCAGTTCTTC.